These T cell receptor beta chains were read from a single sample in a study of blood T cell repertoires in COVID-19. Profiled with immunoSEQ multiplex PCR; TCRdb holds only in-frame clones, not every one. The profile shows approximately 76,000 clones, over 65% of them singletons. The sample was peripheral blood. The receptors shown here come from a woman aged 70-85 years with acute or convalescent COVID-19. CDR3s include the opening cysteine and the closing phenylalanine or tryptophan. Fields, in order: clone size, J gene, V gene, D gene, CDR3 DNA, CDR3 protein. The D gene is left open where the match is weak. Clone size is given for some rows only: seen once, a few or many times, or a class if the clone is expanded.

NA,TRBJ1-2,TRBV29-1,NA,TGCAGCGATGACACTTATGGCTACACCTTC,CSDDTYGYTF
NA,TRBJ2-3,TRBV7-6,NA,TGTGCCAGCAGCTTAGGAGTCGGGTTAGATACGCAGTATTTT,CASSLGVGLDTQYF
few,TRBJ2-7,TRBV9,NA,TGTGCCAGCAGCGAGGGGGGGCAGGGCTCTTACGAGCAGTACTTC,CASSEGGQGSYEQYF
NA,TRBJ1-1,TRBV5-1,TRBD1,TGCGCCAGCAGCTCGAGGACAGGGGGGAACACTGAAGCTTTCTTT,CASSSRTGGNTEAFF
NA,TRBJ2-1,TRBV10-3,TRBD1,TGTGCCATCAGCGGGACAGGTGCTCGGGATGAGCAGTTCTTC,CAISGTGARDEQFF
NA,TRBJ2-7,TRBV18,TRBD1,TGTGCCAGCTCACCCCCGACAGGGACCTACGAGCAGTACTTC,CASSPPTGTYEQYF
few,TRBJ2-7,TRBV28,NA,TGTGCCAGCAGTTTTAAGAGCCCGCAGGGTCCGTACTTC,CASSFKSPQGPYF
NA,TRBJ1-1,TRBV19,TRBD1,TGTGCCAGTAGGTCGCGGTCCAGGGGGTACGGTGAAGCTTTCTTT,CASRSRSRGYGEAFF
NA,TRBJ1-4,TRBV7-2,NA,TGTGCCAGCAGCGAACGCCCCTCAGGTGCAACTAATGAAAAACTGTTTTTT,CASSERPSGATNEKLFF
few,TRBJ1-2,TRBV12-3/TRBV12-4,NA,TGTGCCAGCAGTTACAGCTATGGCTACACCTTC,CASSYSYGYTF
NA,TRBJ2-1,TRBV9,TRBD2,TGTGCCAGCAGCGCGACCGGGCTAGCGGGAGGCAATGAGCAGTTCTTC,CASSATGLAGGNEQFF
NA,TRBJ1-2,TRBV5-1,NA,TGCGCCAGCAGCTTGACAGGCGGTAACTATGGCTACACCTTC,CASSLTGGNYGYTF
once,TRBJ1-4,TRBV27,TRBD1,TGTGCCAGCAGGACCACACTTCGGACAGGGACTAATGAAAAACTGTTTTTT,CASRTTLRTGTNEKLFF
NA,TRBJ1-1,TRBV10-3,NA,TGTGCCACCCGGGCGGACTTGAACACTGAAGCTTTCTTT,CATRADLNTEAFF
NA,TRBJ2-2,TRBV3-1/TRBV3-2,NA,TGTGCCAGCAGCCAAGGGTTCCCAGGCACCGGGGAGCTGTTTTTT,CASSQGFPGTGELFF
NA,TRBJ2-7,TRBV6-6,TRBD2,TGTGCCAGCAGTTACAGCGGGGATTACTACGAGCAGTACTTC,CASSYSGDYYEQYF
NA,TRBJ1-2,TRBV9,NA,TGTGCCAGCAGCGCCTTCGGAGGCTCTGACTATGGCTACACCTTC,CASSAFGGSDYGYTF
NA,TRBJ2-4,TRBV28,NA,TGTGCCAGCAGCCTATTACTCTTAGCCAAAAACATTCAGTACTTC,CASSLLLLAKNIQYF
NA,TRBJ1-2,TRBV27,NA,TGTGCCAGCAGTCCTGGACCTGGGCGGGCGGGCTACACCTTC,CASSPGPGRAGYTF
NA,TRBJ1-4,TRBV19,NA,TGTGCCAGTGGCGGCGGGAAAGAAAAACTGTTTTTT,CASGGGKEKLFF
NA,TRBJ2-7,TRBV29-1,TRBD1,TGCAGCGTGGGCAGACAGGGCGGCGACGAGCAGTACTTC,CSVGRQGGDEQYF
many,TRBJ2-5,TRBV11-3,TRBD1,TGTGCCAGCAGCTCGGGACAGGGGCTCGAAGAGACCCAGTACTTC,CASSSGQGLEETQYF
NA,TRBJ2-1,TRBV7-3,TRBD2,TGTGCCAGCAGCTCCCTAGCGGGAGGGCCGGTTGAGCAGTTCTTC,CASSSLAGGPVEQFF
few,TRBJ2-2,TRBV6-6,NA,TGTGCCAGCAGCCGAAAACCCCAGGGTTCGAACACCGGGGAGCTGTTTTTT,CASSRKPQGSNTGELFF
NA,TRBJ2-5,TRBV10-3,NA,TGTGCCATCAAGGCTCAGGGGAGGGGGACCCAGTACTTC,CAIKAQGRGTQYF
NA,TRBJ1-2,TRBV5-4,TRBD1,TGTGCCAGCAGCTCTCGGACAGGGGGAGCCGTCACGAAATATGGCTACACCTTC,CASSSRTGGAVTKYGYTF
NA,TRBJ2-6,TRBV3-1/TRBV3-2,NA,TGTGCCAGCAGCTCAAACTCTGGGGCCAACGTCCTGACTTTC,CASSSNSGANVLTF
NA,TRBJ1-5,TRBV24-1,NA,TGTGCCACCAGTTGTGAGGAGCCCCAGCATTTT,CATSCEEPQHF
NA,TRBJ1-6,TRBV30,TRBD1,TGTGCCTGGAGTGTCGGCAGGGGGCGTTCACCCCTCCACTTT,CAWSVGRGRSPLHF
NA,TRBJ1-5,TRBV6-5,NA,TGTGCCACGGGGGTTCAGCCCCAGCATTTT,CATGVQPQHF
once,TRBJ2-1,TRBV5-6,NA,TGTGCCAGCAGCTTGTCTTGGCAGGGCCTCTACAATGAGCAGTTCTTC,CASSLSWQGLYNEQFF
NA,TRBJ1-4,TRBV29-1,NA,TGCAGCGTATTACAGCCTTTTAATGAAAAACTGTTTTTT,CSVLQPFNEKLFF
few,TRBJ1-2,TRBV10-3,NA,TGTGCCATCAGAACCGCGGGCGGGGGTGGTGGCTACACCTTC,CAIRTAGGGGGYTF
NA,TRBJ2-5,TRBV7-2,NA,TGTGCCAGCAGCTTACGACACCGGGACTTAGAGACCCAGTACTTC,CASSLRHRDLETQYF
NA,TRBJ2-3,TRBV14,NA,TGTGCCAGCAGCTTAAGGAGGGACAGTACGCAGTATTTT,CASSLRRDSTQYF